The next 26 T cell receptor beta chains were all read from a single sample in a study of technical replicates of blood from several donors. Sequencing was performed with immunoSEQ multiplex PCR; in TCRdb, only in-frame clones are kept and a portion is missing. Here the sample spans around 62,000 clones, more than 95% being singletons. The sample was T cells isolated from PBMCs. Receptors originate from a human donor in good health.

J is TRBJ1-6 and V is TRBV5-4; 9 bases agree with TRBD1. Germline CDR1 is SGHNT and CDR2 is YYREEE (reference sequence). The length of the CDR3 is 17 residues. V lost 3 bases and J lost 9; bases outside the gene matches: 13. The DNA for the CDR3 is TGTGCCAGCAGCTCAGTTGGGGGGGGACAGGGAGTTTCACCCCTCCACTTT. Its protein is CASSSVGGGQGVSPLHF.

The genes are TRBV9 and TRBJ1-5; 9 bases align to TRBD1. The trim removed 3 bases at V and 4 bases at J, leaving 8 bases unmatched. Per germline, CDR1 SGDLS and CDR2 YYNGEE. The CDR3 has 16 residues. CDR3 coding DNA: TGTGCCAGCAGCGCGGGGGGACAGGGCCCGAATCAGCCCCAGCATTTT. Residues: CASSAGGQGPNQPQHF.

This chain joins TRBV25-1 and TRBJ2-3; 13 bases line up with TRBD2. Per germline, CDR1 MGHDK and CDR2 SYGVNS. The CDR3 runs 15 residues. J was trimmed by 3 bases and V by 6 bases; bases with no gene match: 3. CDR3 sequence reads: CASSRTSGGTDTQYF. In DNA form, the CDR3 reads TGTGCCAGCAGCCGGACTAGCGGGGGTACAGATACGCAGTATTTT.

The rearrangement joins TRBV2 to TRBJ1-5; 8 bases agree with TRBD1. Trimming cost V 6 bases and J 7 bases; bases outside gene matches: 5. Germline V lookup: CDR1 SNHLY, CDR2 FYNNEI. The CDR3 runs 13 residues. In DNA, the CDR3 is TGTGCCAGCAGCGGACAGGGCGGGCAGCCCCAGCATTTT. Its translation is CASSGQGGQPQHF.

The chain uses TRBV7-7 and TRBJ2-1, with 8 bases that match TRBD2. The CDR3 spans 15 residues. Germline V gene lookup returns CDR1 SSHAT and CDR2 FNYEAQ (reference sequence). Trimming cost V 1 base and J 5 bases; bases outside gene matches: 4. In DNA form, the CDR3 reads TGTGCCAGCAGCTTAGATCGACTAGCGCACAATGAGCAGTTCTTC. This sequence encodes CASSLDRLAHNEQFF.

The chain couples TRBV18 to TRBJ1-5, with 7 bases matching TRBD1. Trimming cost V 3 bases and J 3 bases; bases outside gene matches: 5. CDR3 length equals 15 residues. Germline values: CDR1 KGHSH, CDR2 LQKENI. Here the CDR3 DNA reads TGTGCCAGCTCACCTGACAGGGAAGTCAATCAGCCCCAGCATTTT. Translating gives CASSPDREVNQPQHF.

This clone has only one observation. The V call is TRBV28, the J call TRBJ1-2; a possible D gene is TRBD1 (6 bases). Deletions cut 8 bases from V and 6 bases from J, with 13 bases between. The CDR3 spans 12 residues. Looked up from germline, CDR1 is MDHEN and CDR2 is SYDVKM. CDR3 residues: CASGLRGDGYTF. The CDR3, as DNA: TGTGCCAGCGGACTCAGGGGTGATGGCTACACCTTC.

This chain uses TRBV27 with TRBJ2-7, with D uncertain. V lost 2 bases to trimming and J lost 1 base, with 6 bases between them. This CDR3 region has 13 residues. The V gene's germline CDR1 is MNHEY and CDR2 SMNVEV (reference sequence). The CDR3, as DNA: TGTGCCAGCAGTTTAAAACAGTCCTACGAGCAGTACTTC. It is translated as CASSLKQSYEQYF.

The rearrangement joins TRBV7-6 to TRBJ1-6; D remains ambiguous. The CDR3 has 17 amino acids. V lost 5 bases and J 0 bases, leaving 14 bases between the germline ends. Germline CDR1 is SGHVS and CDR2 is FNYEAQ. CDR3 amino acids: CASSIGGVNSYNSPLHF. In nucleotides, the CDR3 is TGTGCCAGCAGCATAGGTGGAGTTAACTCCTATAATTCACCCCTCCACTTT.

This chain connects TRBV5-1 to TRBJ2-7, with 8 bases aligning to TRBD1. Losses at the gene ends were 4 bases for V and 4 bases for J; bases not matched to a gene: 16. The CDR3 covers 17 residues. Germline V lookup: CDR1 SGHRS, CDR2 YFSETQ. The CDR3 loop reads CASSLSSDRGHPYEQYF. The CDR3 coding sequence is TGCGCCAGCAGCCTTTCGTCAGACAGGGGTCACCCTTACGAGCAGTACTTC.

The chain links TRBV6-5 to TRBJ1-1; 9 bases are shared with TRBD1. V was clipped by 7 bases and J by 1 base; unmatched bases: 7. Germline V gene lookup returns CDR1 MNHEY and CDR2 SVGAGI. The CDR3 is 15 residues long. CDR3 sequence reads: CASIGTGRENTEAFF. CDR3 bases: TGTGCCAGCATTGGGACAGGGAGGGAGAACACTGAAGCTTTCTTT.

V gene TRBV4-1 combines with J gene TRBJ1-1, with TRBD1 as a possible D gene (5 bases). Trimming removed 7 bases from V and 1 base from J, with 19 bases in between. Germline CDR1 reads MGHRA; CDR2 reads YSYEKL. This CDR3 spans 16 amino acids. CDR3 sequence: CASNSNRPLPNTEAFF. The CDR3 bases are TGCGCCAGCAACAGTAACAGGCCGCTACCGAACACTGAAGCTTTCTTT.

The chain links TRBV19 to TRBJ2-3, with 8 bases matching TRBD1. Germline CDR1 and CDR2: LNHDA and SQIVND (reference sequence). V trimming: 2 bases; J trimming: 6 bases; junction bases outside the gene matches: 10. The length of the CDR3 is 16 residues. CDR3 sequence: CASSIILAGGADTQYF. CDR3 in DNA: TGTGCCAGTAGTATAATCTTGGCAGGGGGCGCGGATACGCAGTATTTT.

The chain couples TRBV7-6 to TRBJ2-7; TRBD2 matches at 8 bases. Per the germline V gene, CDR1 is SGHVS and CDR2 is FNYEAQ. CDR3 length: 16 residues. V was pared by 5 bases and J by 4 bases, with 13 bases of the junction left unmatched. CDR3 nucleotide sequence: TGTGCCAGCAGCAAAGGCGGGACTAGGGGCCTGTACGAGCAGTACTTC. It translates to CASSKGGTRGLYEQYF.

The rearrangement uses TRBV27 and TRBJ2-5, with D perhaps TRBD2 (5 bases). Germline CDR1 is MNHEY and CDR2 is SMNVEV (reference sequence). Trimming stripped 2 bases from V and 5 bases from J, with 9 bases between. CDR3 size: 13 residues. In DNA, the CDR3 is TGTGCCAGCAGTTTAGTGGGAGCGGAGACCCAGTACTTC. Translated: CASSLVGAETQYF.

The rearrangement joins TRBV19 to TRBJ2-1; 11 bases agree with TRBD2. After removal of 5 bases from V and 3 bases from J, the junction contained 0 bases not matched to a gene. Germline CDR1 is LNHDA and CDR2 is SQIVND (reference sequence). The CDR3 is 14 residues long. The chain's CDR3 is CASSGTSGYNEQFF. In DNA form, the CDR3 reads TGTGCCAGTAGTGGGACTAGCGGCTACAATGAGCAGTTCTTC.

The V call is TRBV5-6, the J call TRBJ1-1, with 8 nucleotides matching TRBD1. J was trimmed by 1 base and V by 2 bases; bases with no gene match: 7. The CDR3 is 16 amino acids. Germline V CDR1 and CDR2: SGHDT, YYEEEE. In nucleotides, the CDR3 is TGTGCCAGCAGCTTAATGTCCGGGACAGGGAACACTGAAGCTTTCTTT. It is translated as CASSLMSGTGNTEAFF. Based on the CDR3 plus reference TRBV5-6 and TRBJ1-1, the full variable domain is DAGVTQSPTHLIKTRGQQVTLRCSPKSGHDTVSWYQQALGQGPQFIFQYYEEEERQRGNFPDRFSGHQFPNYSSELNVNALLLGDSALYLCASSLMSGTGNTEAFFGQGTRLTVV.

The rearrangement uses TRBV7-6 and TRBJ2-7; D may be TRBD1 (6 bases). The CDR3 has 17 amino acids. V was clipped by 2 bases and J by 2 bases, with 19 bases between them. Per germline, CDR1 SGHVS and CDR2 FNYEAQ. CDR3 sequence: CASSLTIQGPRAYEQYF. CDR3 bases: TGTGCCAGCAGCTTAACCATCCAGGGGCCCCGAGCCTACGAGCAGTACTTC.

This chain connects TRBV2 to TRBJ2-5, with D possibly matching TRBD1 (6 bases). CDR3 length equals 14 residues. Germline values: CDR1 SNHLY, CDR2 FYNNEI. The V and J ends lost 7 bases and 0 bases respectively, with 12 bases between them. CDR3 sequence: CASKLDSNQETQYF. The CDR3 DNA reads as TGTGCCAGCAAATTGGACAGTAACCAAGAGACCCAGTACTTC.

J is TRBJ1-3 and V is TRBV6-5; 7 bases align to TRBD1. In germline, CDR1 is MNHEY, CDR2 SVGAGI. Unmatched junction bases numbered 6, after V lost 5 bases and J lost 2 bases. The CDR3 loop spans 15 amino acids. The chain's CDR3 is CASSQLGTAGNTIYF. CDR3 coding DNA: TGTGCCAGCAGTCAGCTTGGGACAGCTGGAAACACCATATATTTT.

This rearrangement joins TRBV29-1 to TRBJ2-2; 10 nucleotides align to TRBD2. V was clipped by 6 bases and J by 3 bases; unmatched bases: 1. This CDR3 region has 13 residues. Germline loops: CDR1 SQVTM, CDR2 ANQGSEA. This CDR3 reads CSVAGGDTGELFF. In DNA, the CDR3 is TGCAGCGTAGCGGGGGGGGACACCGGGGAGCTGTTTTTT.

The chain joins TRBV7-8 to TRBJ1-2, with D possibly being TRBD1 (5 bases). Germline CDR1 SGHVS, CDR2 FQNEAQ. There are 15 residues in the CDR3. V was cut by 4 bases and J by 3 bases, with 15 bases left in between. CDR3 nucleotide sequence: TGTGCCAGCAGCTGGGGGACGCGGGGCTACTATGGCTACACCTTC. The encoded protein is CASSWGTRGYYGYTF.

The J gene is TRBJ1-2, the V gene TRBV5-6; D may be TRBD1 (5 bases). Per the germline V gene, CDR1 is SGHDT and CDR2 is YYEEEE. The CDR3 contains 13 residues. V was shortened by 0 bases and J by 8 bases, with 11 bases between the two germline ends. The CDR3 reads CASSLAGQVGYTF. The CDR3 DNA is TGTGCCAGCAGCTTGGCCGGACAAGTAGGCTACACCTTC.

The CDR3 here is CASSSIQGSQPQHF. The CDR3 DNA sequence: TGTGCCAGCAGCTCGATACAGGGGTCTCAGCCCCAGCATTTT. V usage is TRBV5-6 and J usage is TRBJ1-5, with 7 nucleotides matching TRBD1. CDR1 is SGHDT, CDR2 YYEEEE, per germline. Trimming took 3 bases from V and 6 from J; bases not matched to a gene: 6. This CDR3 spans 14 amino acids.

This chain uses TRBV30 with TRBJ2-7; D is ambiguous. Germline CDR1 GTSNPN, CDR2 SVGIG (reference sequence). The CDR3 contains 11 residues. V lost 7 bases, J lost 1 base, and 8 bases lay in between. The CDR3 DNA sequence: TGTGCCTTTACAGTTTCCTACGAGCAGTACTTC. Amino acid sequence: CAFTVSYEQYF.

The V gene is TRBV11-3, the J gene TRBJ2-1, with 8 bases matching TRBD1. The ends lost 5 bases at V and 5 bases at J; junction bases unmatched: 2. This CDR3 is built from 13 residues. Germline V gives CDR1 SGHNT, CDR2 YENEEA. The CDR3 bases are TGTGCCAGCAGCCCGGACAGGGACAATGAGCAGTTCTTC. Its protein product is CASSPDRDNEQFF.